Below, one TCR beta chain is given with its context. Its matching antigen is unknown. The CDR3 runs 16 residues. Per germline, CDR1 DFQATT and CDR2 SNEGSKA (reference sequence). J lost 5 bases, V lost 2 bases, and 9 bases had no gene match. This sample was taken from a study of CD8+CD57+ T cells in acquired aplastic anemia. Study as a whole: The sorted CD4+ and CD8+ cells yielded an average around 3 ug of DNA.

TCR beta VDJ and CDR3 were profiled, and genomic DNA was the template. MiXCR, run by TCRdb on the reads, gives a single entry per CDR3 protein. The profile shows more than 150,000 distinct CDR3 sequences, 45% to 60% of them singletons. Study-level results: Both patients and controls carried the same twenty-nine CD8+ CDR3 sequences.

Patients chosen for sequencing had shown CD8+CD57+ cell expansion by flow cytometry. Each of the patients presented with severe acquired aplastic anemia. Patients had received no therapy at the time of blood sampling. The rearrangement uses TRBV20-1 and TRBJ2-5, with 12 bases fitting TRBD2. This TCR was sampled from a human donor with aplastic anemia. Sequenced: sorted CD4+, CD8+, or CD8+CD57+ T cells (not recorded which) from PBMCs. The CDR3 loop is CSARPASGGAWETQYF. Written as DNA, the CDR3 is TGCAGTGCTAGACCTGCTAGCGGGGGGGCCTGGGAGACCCAGTACTTC.